Listed here are 26 T cell receptor beta chains from one sample, sequenced in a study of blood T cell repertoires in COVID-19. The repertoire was sequenced with immunoSEQ multiplex PCR; TCRdb's copy has only in-frame clones and lacks some. The sample consists of under 120,000 clones, 80% to 90% of them appearing once. Sequencing was done on a sample of peripheral blood. These TCRs come from an elderly woman with acute or convalescent COVID-19.

The chain has TRBV7-2 and TRBJ2-4; 7 bases are a match to TRBD2. The germline gives CDR1 SGHTA, CDR2 FQGNSA. This CDR3 has 12 residues. The J segment lost 8 bases and the V segment lost 2 bases, leaving 0 bases of the junction unmatched. The CDR3 here is CASSLLADIQYF. As DNA, the CDR3 is TGTGCCAGCAGCTTACTAGCGGACATTCAGTACTTC.

This sequence joins TRBV3-1 (or the pseudogene TRBV3-2) and TRBJ2-5; 7 positions match TRBD1. Per the germline V gene, CDR1 is LGHDT and CDR2 is YNNKEL (reference sequence). Germline trimming cut 0 bases from V and 7 bases from J; bases unmatched to any gene: 11. The CDR3 has 16 residues. This chain's CDR3 is CASSQDPTGRWGTQYF. The CDR3 DNA is TGTGCCAGCAGCCAAGATCCGACAGGGCGGTGGGGGACCCAGTACTTC.

Concerning this clone: Mismatch with germline at one junction end may stem from a read error. The rearrangement uses TRBV2 and TRBJ1-2; TRBD1 aligns across 8 bases. Per germline, CDR1 SNHLY and CDR2 FYNNEI. The CDR3 is 14 residues long. In DNA, the CDR3 is TGTGCCAGCAGGGAAGGACAGGGCAACTATGGCTACACCTTC. It specifies CASREGQGNYGYTF.

The chain links TRBV27 to TRBJ2-7; TRBD1 matches 9 bases. Losses at the gene ends were 3 bases for V and 5 bases for J; bases not matched to a gene: 8. Germline V CDR1 and CDR2: MNHEY, SMNVEV (reference sequence). The CDR3 has 15 residues. This CDR3 is CASSFRRDRANEQYF. The CDR3 DNA sequence: TGTGCCAGCAGTTTCCGCCGGGACAGGGCGAACGAGCAGTACTTC.

The count of this clone is one. This rearrangement joins TRBV5-1 to TRBJ1-2; 7 nucleotides agree with TRBD1. Germline values: CDR1 SGHRS, CDR2 YFSETQ. V trimming: 3 bases; J trimming: 4 bases; junction bases outside the gene matches: 6. The length of the CDR3 is 14 residues. This CDR3 is CASSSGQDAYGYTF. The CDR3, as DNA: TGCGCCAGCAGCTCAGGACAGGATGCCTATGGCTACACCTTC.

The count of this clone is one. In DNA form, the CDR3 reads TGTGCCAGCAGGGAACAGAACTATGGCTACACCTTC. It translates to CASREQNYGYTF. The chain is built from TRBV2 and TRBJ1-2; no reliable D call. V was clipped by 6 bases and J by 2 bases, with 7 bases between them. This CDR3 comprises 12 residues. Germline V gene sequence: CDR1 SNHLY, CDR2 FYNNEI.

The rearrangement uses TRBV12-5 and TRBJ2-2, with D possibly TRBD1 on 6 matching bases. This CDR3 has 17 residues. V lost 2 bases to trimming and J lost 6 bases, with 19 bases between them. Per the germline V gene, CDR1 is LGHNT and CDR2 is FRNRAP. The CDR3 DNA reads TGTGCTAGTGGTTTGCCCACGTGGGCAGGGGCGCCCGGGGAGCTGTTTTTT. Protein sequence: CASGLPTWAGAPGELFF.

This sequence joins TRBV6-4 and TRBJ1-1, with TRBD1 as a possible D gene (5 bases). Germline V CDR1 and CDR2: MRHNA, SNTAGT. This CDR3 comprises 13 residues. Trimming shortened V by 6 bases and J by 2 bases, and 10 bases separated the two germline ends. The CDR3 protein is CASSKGQNTEAFF. In nucleotides, the CDR3 is TGTGCCAGCAGCAAAGGACAAAACACTGAAGCTTTCTTT.

The chain uses TRBV7-6 and TRBJ2-3, with D unresolved. Trimming removed 2 bases from V and 6 bases from J, with 12 bases in between. This CDR3 contains 14 residues. CDR1 and CDR2 from the germline V gene are SGHVS and FNYEAQ. This CDR3 reads CASSLTYASDTQYF. For the CDR3, the DNA is TGTGCCAGCAGCTTAACTTACGCCTCGGATACGCAGTATTTT.

This chain joins TRBV7-6 and TRBJ2-2, with D maybe TRBD2 (5 bases). The V gene lost 7 bases and the J gene lost 3 bases, with 9 bases spanning the gap. Germline values: CDR1 SGHVS, CDR2 FNYEAQ. CDR3 length equals 13 residues. CDR3 region: CASIPGYTGELFF. DNA for the CDR3: TGTGCCAGCATCCCGGGGTACACCGGGGAGCTGTTTTTT.

V is TRBV19 and J is TRBJ1-5; 8 bases are a match to TRBD1. The trim removed 3 bases at V and 3 bases at J, leaving 13 bases unmatched. The CDR3 is made up of 18 amino acids. Looked up from germline, CDR1 is LNHDA and CDR2 is SQIVND (reference sequence). The CDR3 protein is CASSIPDRERAINQPQHF. The CDR3 coding sequence is TGTGCCAGTAGTATTCCGGACAGGGAGAGAGCGATCAATCAGCCCCAGCATTTT.

This chain uses TRBV5-1 with TRBJ2-2, with D possibly being TRBD2 (5 bases). The V end was cut by 0 bases, the J end by 3 bases, with 12 bases between. Germline V gene data show CDR1 as SGHRS and CDR2 as YFSETQ. This CDR3 spans 16 amino acids. CDR3 residues: CASSLVRGTDTGELFF. Written as DNA, the CDR3 is TGCGCCAGCAGCTTGGTTCGGGGAACGGACACCGGGGAGCTGTTTTTT.

This rearrangement joins TRBV28 to TRBJ1-4, with 10 nucleotides matching TRBD1. In germline, CDR1 is MDHEN, CDR2 SYDVKM. This CDR3 contains 15 residues. V dropped 3 bases and J dropped 6; count of bases not matched to a gene: 4. The CDR3 sequence: CASSFRTGGHEKLFF. In DNA form, the CDR3 reads TGTGCCAGCAGTTTTCGGACAGGGGGACATGAAAAACTGTTTTTT.

V gene TRBV28 combines with J gene TRBJ2-3; D is perhaps TRBD2 (6 bases). V was pared by 5 bases and J by 4 bases, with 22 bases between. The CDR3 is 17 amino acids. Looked up from germline, CDR1 is MDHEN and CDR2 is SYDVKM. The chain's CDR3 is CASSPLDGRAGPDTQYF. CDR3 in DNA: TGTGCCAGCAGTCCCCTCGATGGGCGTGCGGGGCCAGATACGCAGTATTTT.

This chain connects TRBV10-3 to TRBJ1-3, with unresolved D. Germline assignment: CDR1 ENHRY and CDR2 SYGVKD. The CDR3 consists of 16 residues. V lost 2 bases and J 4 bases, leaving 15 bases between the germline ends. CDR3 sequence: CAISEPAVEQGNTIYF. CDR3 coding DNA: TGTGCCATCAGTGAGCCAGCGGTAGAACAGGGAAACACCATATATTTT.

The chain is built from TRBV28 and TRBJ1-4; the match to TRBD1 covers 9 bases. This CDR3 spans 15 amino acids. Germline V CDR1 and CDR2: MDHEN, SYDVKM. Trimming at V came to 4 bases and at J to 7 bases, leaving 7 bases not matched to a gene. Written as DNA, the CDR3 is TGTGCCAGCAGTTCTTCCCGGGACAGGGCTGAAAAACTGTTTTTT. This codes for CASSSSRDRAEKLFF.

This clone was picked up a small number of times. The chain links TRBV7-9 to TRBJ2-1, with 9 bases matching TRBD1. The trim removed 2 bases at V and 5 bases at J, leaving 4 bases unmatched. This CDR3 is 15 amino acids long. Germline loops: CDR1 SEHNR, CDR2 FQNEAQ (reference sequence). DNA for the CDR3: TGTGCCAGCAGCTTAAGAGGACAGGGGAACAATGAGCAGTTCTTC. The encoded protein is CASSLRGQGNNEQFF.

The chain joins TRBV5-1 to TRBJ1-6, with TRBD1 matching 8 bases. V was pared by 4 bases and J by 7 bases, with 7 bases of the junction left unmatched. The CDR3 loop spans 15 amino acids. Germline V gene sequence: CDR1 SGHRS, CDR2 YFSETQ. CDR3 nucleotide sequence: TGCGCCAGCAGCCCCATGCAGGGGGCGAATTCACCCCTCCACTTT. Translation: CASSPMQGANSPLHF.

This chain connects TRBV28 to TRBJ2-4; D is perhaps TRBD2 (5 bases). Per germline, CDR1 MDHEN and CDR2 SYDVKM. The CDR3 contains 14 residues. V gave up 3 bases and J gave up 8 bases, with 14 bases separating them. CDR3 protein: CASSFKGVVHIQYF. CDR3 in DNA: TGTGCCAGCAGTTTTAAGGGAGTTGTTCACATTCAGTACTTC.

J is TRBJ1-6 and V is TRBV28, with 8 bases matching TRBD1. The J segment lost 10 bases and the V segment lost 3 bases, leaving 5 bases of the junction unmatched. The CDR3 has 14 residues. Per germline, CDR1 MDHEN and CDR2 SYDVKM. CDR3 DNA: TGTGCCAGCAGTTTGCAGGGGGCTCGATCACCCCTCCACTTT. Protein: CASSLQGARSPLHF.

The chain uses TRBV28 and TRBJ2-5, with D possibly matching TRBD2 (6 bases). Germline loops: CDR1 MDHEN, CDR2 SYDVKM. The CDR3 length is 15 residues. V was clipped by 3 bases and J by 4 bases, with 15 bases between them. CDR3: CASSFPVSGGETQYF. The DNA for the CDR3 is TGTGCCAGCAGTTTCCCAGTGTCCGGGGGAGAGACCCAGTACTTC.

The chain recombines TRBV28 with TRBJ1-2; 8 nucleotides agree with TRBD1. Germline assignment: CDR1 MDHEN and CDR2 SYDVKM. The trim removed 10 bases at V and 8 bases at J, leaving 15 bases unmatched. CDR3 length: 14 amino acids. The CDR3 nucleotides are TGTGCCACCAACGCGGCAGGGGGCGCGACAGGCTACACCTTC. It is translated as CATNAAGGATGYTF.

The J gene is TRBJ1-2, the V gene TRBV5-4; 7 bases fit TRBD1. With 0 bases clipped from V and 13 bases from J, the junction kept 9 bases outside the gene matches. Germline assignment: CDR1 SGHNT and CDR2 YYREEE (reference sequence). The CDR3 is 13 amino acids. Here the CDR3 DNA reads TGTGCCAGCAGCTTGGACGACAGGGATCATGGCACCTTC. It codes for CASSLDDRDHGTF.

V gene TRBV19 combines with J gene TRBJ2-5, with TRBD2 matching over 10 bases. CDR3 size: 17 residues. V lost 3 bases to trimming and J lost 3 bases; unmatched junction nucleotides: 10. From germline, CDR1 is LNHDA and CDR2 SQIVND (reference sequence). The CDR3 reads CASSIGSTSGYKETQYF. CDR3 DNA: TGTGCCAGTAGTATCGGTTCGACTAGCGGGTACAAAGAGACCCAGTACTTC.

This clone has only one observation. The V and J genes are TRBV29-1 and TRBJ1-2, with D possibly matching TRBD1 (6 bases). Trimming removed 5 bases from V and 4 bases from J, with 11 bases in between. CDR1 and CDR2 from the germline V gene are SQVTM and ANQGSEA. The CDR3 contains 12 residues. The CDR3 nucleotides are TGCAGCGTTTCCACAGGGTCCTATGGCTACACCTTC. It codes for CSVSTGSYGYTF.

The chain has TRBV7-9 and TRBJ1-1; no definite D call. V lost 5 bases, J lost 1 base, and 8 bases lay in between. The length of the CDR3 is 13 residues. The germline V gene has CDR1 SEHNR and CDR2 FQNEAQ (reference sequence). In DNA, the CDR3 is TGTGCCAGCAGCCTGGAGGGGAACACTGAAGCTTTCTTT. This codes for CASSLEGNTEAFF.